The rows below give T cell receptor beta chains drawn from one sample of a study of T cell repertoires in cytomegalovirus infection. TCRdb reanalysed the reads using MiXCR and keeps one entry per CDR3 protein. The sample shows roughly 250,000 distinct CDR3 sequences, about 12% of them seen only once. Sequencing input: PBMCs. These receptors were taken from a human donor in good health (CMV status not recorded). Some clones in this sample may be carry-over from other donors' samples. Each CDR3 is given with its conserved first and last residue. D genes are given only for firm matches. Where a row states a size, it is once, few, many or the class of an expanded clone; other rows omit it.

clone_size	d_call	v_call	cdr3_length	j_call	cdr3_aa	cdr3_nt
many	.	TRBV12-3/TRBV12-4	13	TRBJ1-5	CASSLAPNQPQHF	TGTGCCAGCAGTTTAGCGCCTAATCAGCCCCAGCATTTT
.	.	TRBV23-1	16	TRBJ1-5	CASSQSTEISNQPQHF	TGCGCCAGCAGTCAATCGACAGAAATAAGCAATCAGCCCCAGCATTTT
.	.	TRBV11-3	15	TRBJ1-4	CASSVGRSTNEKLFF	TGTGCCAGCAGCGTAGGACGGTCAACTAATGAAAAACTGTTTTTT
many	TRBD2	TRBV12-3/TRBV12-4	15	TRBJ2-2	CASSLASGGTGELFF	TGTGCCAGCAGTCTTGCTAGCGGGGGGACCGGGGAGCTGTTTTTT
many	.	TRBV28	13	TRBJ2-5	CASITGRGETQYF	TGTGCCAGCATAACAGGGCGAGGGGAGACCCAGTACTTC
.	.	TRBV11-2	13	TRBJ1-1	CASSGGGWTEAFF	TGTGCCAGCAGCGGAGGGGGGTGGACTGAAGCTTTCTTT
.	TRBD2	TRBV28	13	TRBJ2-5	CASVRGGQETQYF	TGTGCCAGCGTCCGGGGGGGCCAAGAGACCCAGTACTTC
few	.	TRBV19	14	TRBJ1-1	CASSKTIENTEAFF	TGTGCCAGTAGCAAGACCATAGAGAACACTGAAGCTTTCTTT
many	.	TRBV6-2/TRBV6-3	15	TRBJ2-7	CASSSILASLYEQYF	TGTGCCAGCAGTTCCATCCTAGCGAGCCTCTACGAGCAGTACTTC
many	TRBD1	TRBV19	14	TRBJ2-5	CASSSTGTGETQYF	TGTGCCAGTAGTTCAACCGGGACAGGAGAGACCCAGTACTTC
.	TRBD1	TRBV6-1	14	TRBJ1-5	CASSEYQGGQPQHF	TGTGCCAGCAGTGAATACCAGGGGGGCCAGCCCCAGCATTTT
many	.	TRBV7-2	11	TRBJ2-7	CASSYTDEQYF	TGTGCCAGCAGCTACACGGACGAGCAGTACTTC
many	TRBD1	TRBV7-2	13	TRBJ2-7	CASSLTGAREQYF	TGTGCCAGCAGCTTGACAGGGGCTCGGGAGCAGTACTTC
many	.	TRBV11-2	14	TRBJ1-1	CASSLNLGLAEAFF	TGTGCCAGCAGCTTAAATCTAGGGCTGGCTGAAGCTTTCTTT
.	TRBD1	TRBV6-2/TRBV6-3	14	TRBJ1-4	CASSRDRGDEKLFF	TGTGCCAGCAGTCGTGACAGGGGAGATGAAAAACTGTTTTTT
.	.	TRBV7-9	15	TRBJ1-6	CASSSAAGYNSPLHF	TGTGCCAGCAGCTCCGCAGCCGGCTATAATTCACCCCTCCACTTT
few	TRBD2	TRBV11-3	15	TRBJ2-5	CASSLGGLAEETQYF	TGTGCCAGCAGCTTAGGAGGACTAGCCGAAGAGACCCAGTACTTC
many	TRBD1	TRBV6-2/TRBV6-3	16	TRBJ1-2	CASSSLPGQGSYGYTF	TGTGCCAGCAGTTCACTACCGGGACAGGGGTCCTATGGCTACACCTTC
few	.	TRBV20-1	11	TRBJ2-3	CSASRLDTQYF	TGCAGTGCTAGCCGGCTAGATACGCAGTATTTT
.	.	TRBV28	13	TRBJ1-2	CASSSGASYGYTF	TGTGCCAGCAGCTCCGGGGCTAGCTATGGCTACACCTTC
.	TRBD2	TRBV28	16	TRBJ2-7	CASSPRTSGVGDEQYF	TGTGCCAGCAGTCCAAGGACTAGCGGAGTGGGGGACGAGCAGTACTTC
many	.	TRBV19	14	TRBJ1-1	CASSLDSYYTEAFF	TGTGCCAGTAGCCTTGACAGTTATTACACTGAAGCTTTCTTT
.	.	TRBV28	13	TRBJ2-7	CASSPPGQYEQYF	TGTGCCAGCAGTCCCCCGGGCCAATACGAGCAGTACTTC
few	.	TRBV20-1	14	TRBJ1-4	CSARDNQGGEKLFF	TGCAGTGCTAGAGATAACCAAGGCGGTGAAAAACTGTTTTTT
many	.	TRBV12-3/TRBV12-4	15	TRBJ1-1	CASSLEGQRGTEAFF	TGTGCCAGCAGTTTGGAGGGACAAAGAGGCACTGAAGCTTTCTTT
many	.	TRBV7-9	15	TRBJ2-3	CASSEGGRWADTQYF	TGTGCCAGCAGCGAGGGGGGCCGTTGGGCAGATACGCAGTATTTT
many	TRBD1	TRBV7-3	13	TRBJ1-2	CASAGTAGYGYTF	TGTGCCAGCGCTGGGACAGCCGGCTATGGCTACACCTTC
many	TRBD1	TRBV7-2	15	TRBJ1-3	CASSYDRGPGNTIYF	TGTGCCAGCAGCTACGACAGGGGGCCAGGAAACACCATATATTTT
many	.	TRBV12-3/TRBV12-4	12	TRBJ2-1	CASSTDLYEQFF	TGTGCCAGCAGTACCGACTTGTATGAGCAGTTCTTC
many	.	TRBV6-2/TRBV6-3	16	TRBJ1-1	CASSYMLVGGQGEAFF	TGTGCCAGCAGTTATATGCTTGTGGGGGGGCAGGGTGAAGCTTTCTTT
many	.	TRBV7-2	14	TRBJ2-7	CASSLALVPYEQYF	TGTGCCAGCAGCTTAGCGCTAGTCCCCTACGAGCAGTACTTC
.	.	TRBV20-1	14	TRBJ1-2	CSARDDSGGNGYTF	TGCAGTGCTAGAGATGACTCAGGAGGGAATGGCTACACCTTC
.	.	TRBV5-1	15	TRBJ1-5	CASSLEGLFNQPQHF	TGCGCCAGCAGCTTAGAAGGGCTGTTCAATCAGCCCCAGCATTTT
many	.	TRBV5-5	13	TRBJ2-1	CASSLSGNNEQFF	TGTGCCAGCAGCTTGTCAGGGAACAATGAGCAGTTCTTC
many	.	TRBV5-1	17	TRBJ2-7	CASSLGDSITRGYEQYF	TGCGCCAGCAGCTTGGGTGACAGCATCACGCGCGGGTACGAGCAGTACTTC
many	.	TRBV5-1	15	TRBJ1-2	CASSPVGGRETGYTF	TGCGCCAGCAGCCCGGTGGGGGGACGAGAGACTGGCTACACCTTC
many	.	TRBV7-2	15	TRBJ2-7	CASSLGGLGFVEQYF	TGTGCCAGCAGCTTAGGCGGTCTGGGATTCGTCGAGCAGTACTTC